The 13 T cell receptor beta chains given below trace back to one sample, sequenced in a study of OX40 agonist ivuxolimab in advanced cancers. Data came from immunoSEQ multiplex PCR; TCRdb stores just in-frame clones and leaves some out. The profile shows 55,000 to 85,000 clones, about 94% of them singletons. The sequenced sample was CD4+ or CD8+ T cells sorted from blood, obtained in a trial of the OX40 agonist ivuxolimab. These TCRs come from an adult with an advanced solid tumor such as melanoma, head and neck, liver or kidney cancer.

This chain uses TRBV10-2 with TRBJ2-7; a possible D gene is TRBD2 (7 bases). This CDR3 has 13 amino acids. V shed 6 bases and J shed 2 bases, with 11 bases lying between them. Germline loops: CDR1 WSHSY, CDR2 SAAADI. The CDR3 DNA reads as TGCGCCAGCAGAGGAGGGGGGGCCTACGAGCAGTACTTC. It translates to CASRGGGAYEQYF.

This clone has just a few counts. The V call is TRBV5-1, the J call TRBJ2-7; TRBD1 agrees at 11 bases. This CDR3 has 14 residues. Trimming at V came to 4 bases and at J to 9 bases, leaving 9 bases not matched to a gene. Germline V gene lookup returns CDR1 SGHRS and CDR2 YFSETQ. CDR3 in DNA: TGCGCCAGCAGCATCCGGGACAGGGGGGAGGGGCAGTACTTC. Translated: CASSIRDRGEGQYF.

The gene calls are TRBV10-3 and TRBJ1-5, with D possibly matching TRBD1 (5 bases). This CDR3 has 14 residues. The germline gives CDR1 ENHRY, CDR2 SYGVKD. V was shortened by 6 bases and J by 4 bases, with 13 bases between the two germline ends. For the CDR3, the DNA is TGTGCCATCAGCGAAGGGCCAGGGAATCAGCCCCAGCATTTT. Encoded protein: CAISEGPGNQPQHF.

The J gene is TRBJ2-3, the V gene TRBV27; perhaps TRBD2 as D (6 bases). V was pared by 7 bases and J by 2 bases, with 13 bases between. Germline V CDR1 and CDR2: MNHEY, SMNVEV (reference sequence). The CDR3 is made up of 14 amino acids. The CDR3 protein is CASNSGTLTDTQYF. The DNA of the CDR3 is TGTGCCAGCAATAGCGGAACCCTCACAGATACGCAGTATTTT.

This chain connects TRBV13 to TRBJ1-4, with 7 bases lining up with TRBD1. Germline CDR1 is PRHDT and CDR2 is FYEKMQ (reference sequence). This CDR3 region has 15 residues. The J segment lost 8 bases and the V segment lost 4 bases, leaving 10 bases of the junction unmatched. The CDR3 DNA is TGTGCCAGCAGCTCCGGACAGGACGGTCGAGAAAAACTGTTTTTT. Translation: CASSSGQDGREKLFF.

The chain combines TRBV4-3 with TRBJ1-2; a possible D gene is TRBD1 (5 bases). The germline gives CDR1 LGHNA, CDR2 YSLEER. Trimming took off 0 bases at V and 1 base at J, with 12 bases between the two ends. CDR3 length equals 16 residues. CDR3 in amino acids: CASSQDIQGLNYGYTF. CDR3 coding DNA: TGCGCCAGCAGCCAAGATATCCAGGGCCTTAACTATGGCTACACCTTC.

The rearrangement links TRBV7-8 to TRBJ2-1, with D unresolved. Germline lookup yields CDR1 SGHVS and CDR2 FQNEAQ. Trimming took 5 bases from V and 3 from J, leaving 8 bases between them. CDR3 length: 13 amino acids. CDR3 region: CASSPVFYNEQFF. CDR3 sequence (DNA): TGTGCCAGCAGCCCAGTCTTCTACAATGAGCAGTTCTTC.

In its sample, this clone was seen a few times. The chain links TRBV11-2 to TRBJ2-7, with D perhaps being TRBD1 or TRBD2 (6 bases each). The V end lost 3 bases, the J end lost 3 bases, and 18 bases lay between the germline ends. CDR1 and CDR2 from the germline V gene are SGHAT and FQNNGV. CDR3 length: 16 amino acids. The CDR3, as DNA: TGTGCCAGCAGCTTTTACGTGGGGGGCCTTATCTACGAGCAGTACTTC. The encoded protein is CASSFYVGGLIYEQYF.

The rearrangement uses TRBV5-6 and TRBJ1-5, with 12 bases aligning to TRBD1. CDR3 length: 16 residues. Germline V gene data show CDR1 as SGHDT and CDR2 as YYEEEE. V lost 2 bases to trimming and J lost 6 bases; unmatched junction nucleotides: 6. The CDR3 DNA sequence: TGTGCCAGCAGCTTAGGGACAGGGGGCTTCCTTCAGCCCCAGCATTTT. Its translation: CASSLGTGGFLQPQHF.

This rearrangement joins TRBV9 to TRBJ2-2; TRBD1 aligns across 7 bases. The CDR3 extends over 15 amino acids. CDR1 and CDR2 from the germline V gene are SGDLS and YYNGEE. J gave up 0 bases and V 3 bases, and 2 bases lay outside the gene matches. The chain's CDR3 is CASSDGTANTGELFF. The CDR3 coding sequence is TGTGCCAGCAGCGACGGGACAGCGAACACCGGGGAGCTGTTTTTT.

The chain uses TRBV4-1 and TRBJ2-1; D call uncertain. Between the trimmed V and J ends, which lost 1 base and 8 bases, there was a span of 12 bases. The CDR3 sequence is 14 residues long. Germline values: CDR1 MGHRA, CDR2 YSYEKL. This CDR3 is CASSQVPRGYEQFF. The DNA of the CDR3 is TGCGCCAGCAGCCAAGTCCCTCGAGGCTATGAGCAGTTCTTC.

The rearrangement uses TRBV9 and TRBJ2-3; 8 bases match TRBD1. Losses at the gene ends were 3 bases for V and 5 bases for J; bases not matched to a gene: 5. Germline loops: CDR1 SGDLS, CDR2 YYNGEE. This CDR3 has 14 amino acids. The CDR3 DNA follows: TGTGCCAGCAGCGCCGACAGGGGAGGAGATACGCAGTATTTT. This translates into CASSADRGGDTQYF.

In nucleotides, the CDR3 is TGCGCCAGCAGGGGATACGAAGAGACCCAGTACTTC. It translates to CASRGYEETQYF. The chain links TRBV5-1 to TRBJ2-5; D unclear. This CDR3 has 12 amino acids. Germline-derived CDR1 and CDR2 are SGHRS and YFSETQ. V lost 5 bases, J lost 3 bases, and 8 bases lay in between.